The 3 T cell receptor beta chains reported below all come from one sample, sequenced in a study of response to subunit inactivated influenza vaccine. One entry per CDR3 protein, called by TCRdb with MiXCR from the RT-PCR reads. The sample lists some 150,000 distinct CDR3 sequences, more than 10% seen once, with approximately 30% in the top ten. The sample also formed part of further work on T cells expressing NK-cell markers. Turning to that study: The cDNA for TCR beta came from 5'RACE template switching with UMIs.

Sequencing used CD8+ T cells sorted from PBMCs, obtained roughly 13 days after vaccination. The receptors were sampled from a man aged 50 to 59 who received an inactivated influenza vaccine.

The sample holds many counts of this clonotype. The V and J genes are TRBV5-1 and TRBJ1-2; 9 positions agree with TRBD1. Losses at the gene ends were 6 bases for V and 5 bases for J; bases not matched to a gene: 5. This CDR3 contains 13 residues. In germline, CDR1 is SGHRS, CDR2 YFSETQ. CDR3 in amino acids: CASTGTGRYGYTF. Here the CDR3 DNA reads TGCGCCAGCACCGGGACAGGGAGATATGGCTACACCTTC.

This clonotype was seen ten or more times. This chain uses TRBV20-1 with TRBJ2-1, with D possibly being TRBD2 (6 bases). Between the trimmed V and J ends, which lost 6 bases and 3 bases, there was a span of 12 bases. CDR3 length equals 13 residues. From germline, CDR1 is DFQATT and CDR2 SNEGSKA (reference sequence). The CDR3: CSAAREYYNEQFF. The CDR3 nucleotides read TGCAGTGCGGCTCGGGAGTACTACAATGAGCAGTTCTTC.

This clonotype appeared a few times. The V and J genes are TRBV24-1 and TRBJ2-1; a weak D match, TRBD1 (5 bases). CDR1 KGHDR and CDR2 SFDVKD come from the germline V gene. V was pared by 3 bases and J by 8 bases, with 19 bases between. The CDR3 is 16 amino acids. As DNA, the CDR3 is TGTGCCACCAGTGATACGAAAGGGGCCAGGTACGATGAGCAGTTCTTC. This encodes CATSDTKGARYDEQFF.